This TCR beta chain was captured in a study of T-cell memory formation after mild COVID-19. Study conclusions and caveats: CD4+ contracting clones were found mainly in CM and EM, and CD8+ ones in EMRA. CD4/CD8 balance held among clones contracting day 15 to 85, and later expanders leaned CD4+.

The CDR3 covers 15 residues. Trimming cost V 1 base and J 5 bases, with 14 bases left between them. The V gene's germline CDR1 is MGHRA and CDR2 YSYEKL. MiXCR was run by TCRdb on the 5' RACE reads, yielding one entry per CDR3 protein. The sample has about 190,000 distinct CDR3 sequences, 20% to 25% seen once. In the case of this clonotype: Its antigen is unidentified.

The sequence was collected from an adult woman who had mild COVID-19 (a few samples of this study predate the infection). Cell type and time point are not known. The sequenced sample was PBMCs or a T cell subset sorted from them (not recorded which). The V and J genes are TRBV4-1 and TRBJ2-5; D ambiguous. In DNA form, the CDR3 reads TGCGCCAGCAGCCAAGGCCAGGCGTTGATGGAGACCCAGTACTTC. It encodes CASSQGQALMETQYF.